This T cell receptor beta chain came from a study of CD8 T cells in Susac syndrome. The sequenced target, TCR beta, came from blood CD8+ and CD4+ T cells. Germline V gene lookup returns CDR1 SGHAT and CDR2 FQNNGV. The trim removed 5 bases at V and 5 bases at J, leaving 7 bases unmatched. The length of the CDR3 is 14 residues. Study-wide results and limits: A relatively small number of individuals underwent TCR sequencing and HLA analysis.

RNA was extracted with the RNeasy kit, and a quantity of roughly 0.45 to 1 ug was reverse transcribed using random hexamers. An immunoSEQ multiplex PCR generated amplified TCR beta CDR3 products spanning 54 Vbeta and 13 Jbeta. One entry per CDR3 protein, called by TCRdb with MiXCR from the immunoSEQ multiplex PCR reads. Of 200,000 to 250,000 distinct CDR3 sequences in the sample, approximately 95% were seen once. Regarding this clonotype: Its specificity is not known.

Sample: CD4+ T cells from PBMCs. The source of this sequence is a human donor with multiple sclerosis. The V gene is TRBV11-2, the J gene TRBJ2-5, with 8 bases aligning to TRBD1. This CDR3 is CASSPQGARETQYF. Written as DNA, the CDR3 is TGTGCCAGCAGCCCTCAGGGGGCGAGGGAGACCCAGTACTTC.